Following are 20 T cell receptor beta chains from one sample sequenced in a study of blood T cell repertoires in COVID-19. Some clones are missing from TCRdb's copy, which holds only in-frame ones; the method was immunoSEQ multiplex PCR. This table has a few hundred thousand clones, over 75% appearing once. Sequencing was done on a sample of PBMCs or T cells enriched from blood (not recorded which). These receptors came from a woman between 40 and 55 years old who had recovered from COVID-19.

The chain carries TRBV10-2 and TRBJ2-3; 10 bases match TRBD2. Germline loops: CDR1 WSHSY, CDR2 SAAADI. The CDR3 loop spans 15 amino acids. V was pared by 7 bases and J by 4 bases, with 8 bases of the junction left unmatched. CDR3 in amino acids: CASITGTSAADTQYF. As DNA, the CDR3 is TGCGCCAGCATTACCGGGACTAGCGCGGCAGATACGCAGTATTTT.

This chain joins TRBV19 and TRBJ1-4, with D perhaps matching TRBD1 (5 bases). Trimming left V 4 bases short and J 4 bases short, with 13 bases between. This CDR3 is built from 15 residues. In germline, CDR1 is LNHDA, CDR2 SQIVND (reference sequence). The chain's CDR3 is CASSRRDGLNEKLFF. CDR3 bases: TGTGCCAGTAGTAGGAGGGACGGCCTTAATGAAAAACTGTTTTTT.

This rearrangement joins TRBV29-1 to TRBJ1-1, with TRBD1 matching over 7 bases. The CDR3 has 13 amino acids. Germline V CDR1 and CDR2: SQVTM, ANQGSEA. V was clipped by 4 bases and J by 5 bases; unmatched bases: 7. This chain's CDR3 is CSVGGGRKTEAFF. Here the CDR3 DNA reads TGCAGCGTTGGAGGGGGCCGGAAAACTGAAGCTTTCTTT.

The rearrangement uses TRBV5-1 and TRBJ2-1; perhaps TRBD2 as D (5 bases). The CDR3 spans 12 residues. In germline, CDR1 is SGHRS, CDR2 YFSETQ. Trimming pared 4 bases from V and 9 bases from J, leaving 11 bases between. This CDR3 reads CASSHPRGEQFF. CDR3 nucleotides: TGCGCCAGCAGCCATCCCCGGGGTGAGCAGTTCTTC.

The V and J genes are TRBV14 and TRBJ1-2; D call uncertain. Germline-derived CDR1 and CDR2 are SGHDN and FVKESK. This CDR3 region has 16 residues. V lost 1 base and J 1 base, leaving 13 bases between the germline ends. The CDR3 reads CASSQVLSRNNYGYTF. CDR3 in DNA: TGTGCCAGCAGCCAAGTCCTCTCCAGGAATAACTATGGCTACACCTTC.

The chain has TRBV25-1 and TRBJ2-2; D is possibly TRBD1 (5 bases). The CDR3 runs 13 residues. In germline, CDR1 is MGHDK, CDR2 SYGVNS. Trimming left V 6 bases short and J 2 bases short, with 7 bases between. The CDR3 nucleotides are TGTGCCAGCAGGGACATCAACACCGGGGAGCTGTTTTTT. Its translation is CASRDINTGELFF.

The J gene is TRBJ1-2, the V gene TRBV5-5; 7 bases map to TRBD1. Looked up from germline, CDR1 is SGHKS and CDR2 is YYEKEE (reference sequence). This CDR3 region has 14 residues. Losses at the gene ends were 3 bases for V and 9 bases for J; bases not matched to a gene: 11. CDR3 nucleotides: TGTGCCAGCAGCTCAGACAGGGCCCGAGAGCGCTACACCTTC. Translated, it gives CASSSDRARERYTF.

V and J are TRBV9 and TRBJ2-7; 7 bases map to TRBD2. J was trimmed by 2 bases and V by 3 bases; bases with no gene match: 5. Looked up from germline, CDR1 is SGDLS and CDR2 is YYNGEE. The CDR3 loop spans 14 amino acids. The DNA for the CDR3 is TGTGCCAGCAGCGCTAGCGGAGTCACCTACGAGCAGTACTTC. The encoded protein is CASSASGVTYEQYF.

J is TRBJ1-1 and V is TRBV5-1; a weak D match, TRBD1 (6 bases). The CDR3 covers 15 residues. The V gene lost 4 bases and the J gene lost 6 bases, with 19 bases spanning the gap. Germline-derived CDR1 and CDR2 are SGHRS and YFSETQ. The CDR3 coding sequence is TGCGCCAGCAGCAGCTTACAGGGTGGTTTCGCTGAAGCTTTCTTT. Its translation is CASSSLQGGFAEAFF.

J is TRBJ2-1 and V is TRBV5-1, with 7 bases lining up with TRBD2. This CDR3 spans 16 amino acids. The J segment lost 8 bases and the V segment lost 1 base, leaving 12 bases of the junction unmatched. Germline V gene sequence: CDR1 SGHRS, CDR2 YFSETQ. The CDR3 region is CASSLSGGSFPDEQFF. CDR3 bases: TGCGCCAGCAGCTTGTCCGGCGGGAGCTTTCCCGATGAGCAGTTCTTC.

The chain recombines TRBV4-3 with TRBJ2-3; TRBD2 aligns across 8 bases. The CDR3 sequence is 15 residues long. The junction had 1 base not matched to a gene; V was cut back by 0 bases and J by 2 bases. Germline V gene lookup returns CDR1 LGHNA and CDR2 YSLEER. The CDR3 nucleotides read TGCGCCAGCAGCCAAGAAGCGGGAGACACAGATACGCAGTATTTT. This translates into CASSQEAGDTDTQYF.

This clone is a singleton in its sample. The chain uses TRBV2 and TRBJ1-2, with 7 bases lining up with TRBD1. This CDR3 has 15 residues. Germline V CDR1 and CDR2: SNHLY, FYNNEI. Trimming took 5 bases from V and 7 from J; bases not matched to a gene: 13. The CDR3 DNA is TGTGCCAGCAGTCGAACCAATACAGGGGTCGGTGGCTACACCTTC. It yields the protein CASSRTNTGVGGYTF. The entire variable domain, with the rest obtained from reference TRBV2 and TRBJ1-2, is as follows: EPEVTQTPSHQVTQMGQEVILRCVPISNHLYFYWYRQILGQKVEFLVSFYNNEISEKSEIFDDQFSVERPDGSNFTLKIRSTKLEDSAMYFCASSRTNTGVGGYTFGSGTRLTVV.

The genes are TRBV5-1 and TRBJ1-1; D is possibly TRBD1 (5 bases). V lost 4 bases and J lost 0, with 7 bases in between. CDR1 SGHRS and CDR2 YFSETQ come from the germline V gene. The CDR3 has 13 residues. CDR3 nucleotide sequence: TGCGCCAGCAGCACGACAGTGAACACTGAAGCTTTCTTT. Translated: CASSTTVNTEAFF.

This clone was seen ten or more times. Here the CDR3 DNA reads TGTGCCAGCAGCACGGACTGGCAGGCGATACTAGGAAACACCATATATTTT. It is translated as CASSTDWQAILGNTIYF. V gene TRBV7-8 combines with J gene TRBJ1-3; D is unresolved. Between the trimmed V and J ends, which lost 5 bases and 4 bases, there was a span of 21 bases. Germline CDR1 and CDR2: SGHVS and FQNEAQ. CDR3 size: 17 residues.

V gene TRBV11-2 combines with J gene TRBJ1-2; D is unresolved. The germline V gene encodes CDR1 SGHAT and CDR2 FQNNGV. CDR3 length: 17 residues. The V end was cut by 3 bases, the J end by 1 base, with 18 bases between. The CDR3 DNA reads as TGTGCCAGCAGCTTGACCGGGATAAACCAGATTAACTATGGCTACACCTTC. Residues: CASSLTGINQINYGYTF.

The chain carries TRBV6-5 and TRBJ1-5, with D possibly TRBD1 on 5 matching bases. In germline, CDR1 is MNHEY, CDR2 SVGAGI. This CDR3 region has 16 residues. V was trimmed by 0 bases and J by 6 bases, leaving 15 bases between them. The CDR3 reads CASSYSGRDHSQPQHF. The CDR3 coding sequence is TGTGCCAGCAGTTACTCGGGGAGGGACCATAGTCAGCCCCAGCATTTT.

The chain is built from TRBV29-1 and TRBJ1-3, with a tentative D call TRBD1 (5 bases). V lost 6 bases, J lost 2 bases, and 17 bases lay in between. The germline CDR1 and CDR2 sequences are SQVTM and ANQGSEA. This CDR3 comprises 15 residues. CDR3 nucleotides: TGCAGCGTCGCATGGGGGGGGACTCCTGGAAACACCATATATTTT. Protein product: CSVAWGGTPGNTIYF.

The rearrangement links TRBV12-5 to TRBJ2-3; 7 positions agree with TRBD2. V was clipped by 1 base and J by 5 bases; unmatched bases: 3. From germline, CDR1 is LGHNT and CDR2 FRNRAP. CDR3 length: 14 residues. Written as DNA, the CDR3 is TGTGCTAGTGGTTTGGGGACTAGAGGAGATACGCAGTATTTT. It specifies CASGLGTRGDTQYF.

The chain is built from TRBV30 and TRBJ1-6, with 8 bases matching TRBD1. The germline V gene has CDR1 GTSNPN and CDR2 SVGIG (reference sequence). CDR3 length equals 14 residues. J was trimmed by 6 bases and V by 2 bases; bases with no gene match: 3. Here the CDR3 reads CAWSLTGGNSPLHF. The CDR3 DNA reads TGTGCCTGGAGTTTAACAGGGGGTAATTCACCCCTCCACTTT.

The chain recombines TRBV24-1 with TRBJ2-2; no reliable D call. Germline-derived CDR1 and CDR2 are KGHDR and SFDVKD. The CDR3 totals 14 residues. V lost 0 bases and J lost 8, with 9 bases in between. In nucleotides, the CDR3 is TGTGCCACCAGTGATTTGGGGTCGAGGGGGGAGCTGTTTTTT. Encoded protein: CATSDLGSRGELFF.